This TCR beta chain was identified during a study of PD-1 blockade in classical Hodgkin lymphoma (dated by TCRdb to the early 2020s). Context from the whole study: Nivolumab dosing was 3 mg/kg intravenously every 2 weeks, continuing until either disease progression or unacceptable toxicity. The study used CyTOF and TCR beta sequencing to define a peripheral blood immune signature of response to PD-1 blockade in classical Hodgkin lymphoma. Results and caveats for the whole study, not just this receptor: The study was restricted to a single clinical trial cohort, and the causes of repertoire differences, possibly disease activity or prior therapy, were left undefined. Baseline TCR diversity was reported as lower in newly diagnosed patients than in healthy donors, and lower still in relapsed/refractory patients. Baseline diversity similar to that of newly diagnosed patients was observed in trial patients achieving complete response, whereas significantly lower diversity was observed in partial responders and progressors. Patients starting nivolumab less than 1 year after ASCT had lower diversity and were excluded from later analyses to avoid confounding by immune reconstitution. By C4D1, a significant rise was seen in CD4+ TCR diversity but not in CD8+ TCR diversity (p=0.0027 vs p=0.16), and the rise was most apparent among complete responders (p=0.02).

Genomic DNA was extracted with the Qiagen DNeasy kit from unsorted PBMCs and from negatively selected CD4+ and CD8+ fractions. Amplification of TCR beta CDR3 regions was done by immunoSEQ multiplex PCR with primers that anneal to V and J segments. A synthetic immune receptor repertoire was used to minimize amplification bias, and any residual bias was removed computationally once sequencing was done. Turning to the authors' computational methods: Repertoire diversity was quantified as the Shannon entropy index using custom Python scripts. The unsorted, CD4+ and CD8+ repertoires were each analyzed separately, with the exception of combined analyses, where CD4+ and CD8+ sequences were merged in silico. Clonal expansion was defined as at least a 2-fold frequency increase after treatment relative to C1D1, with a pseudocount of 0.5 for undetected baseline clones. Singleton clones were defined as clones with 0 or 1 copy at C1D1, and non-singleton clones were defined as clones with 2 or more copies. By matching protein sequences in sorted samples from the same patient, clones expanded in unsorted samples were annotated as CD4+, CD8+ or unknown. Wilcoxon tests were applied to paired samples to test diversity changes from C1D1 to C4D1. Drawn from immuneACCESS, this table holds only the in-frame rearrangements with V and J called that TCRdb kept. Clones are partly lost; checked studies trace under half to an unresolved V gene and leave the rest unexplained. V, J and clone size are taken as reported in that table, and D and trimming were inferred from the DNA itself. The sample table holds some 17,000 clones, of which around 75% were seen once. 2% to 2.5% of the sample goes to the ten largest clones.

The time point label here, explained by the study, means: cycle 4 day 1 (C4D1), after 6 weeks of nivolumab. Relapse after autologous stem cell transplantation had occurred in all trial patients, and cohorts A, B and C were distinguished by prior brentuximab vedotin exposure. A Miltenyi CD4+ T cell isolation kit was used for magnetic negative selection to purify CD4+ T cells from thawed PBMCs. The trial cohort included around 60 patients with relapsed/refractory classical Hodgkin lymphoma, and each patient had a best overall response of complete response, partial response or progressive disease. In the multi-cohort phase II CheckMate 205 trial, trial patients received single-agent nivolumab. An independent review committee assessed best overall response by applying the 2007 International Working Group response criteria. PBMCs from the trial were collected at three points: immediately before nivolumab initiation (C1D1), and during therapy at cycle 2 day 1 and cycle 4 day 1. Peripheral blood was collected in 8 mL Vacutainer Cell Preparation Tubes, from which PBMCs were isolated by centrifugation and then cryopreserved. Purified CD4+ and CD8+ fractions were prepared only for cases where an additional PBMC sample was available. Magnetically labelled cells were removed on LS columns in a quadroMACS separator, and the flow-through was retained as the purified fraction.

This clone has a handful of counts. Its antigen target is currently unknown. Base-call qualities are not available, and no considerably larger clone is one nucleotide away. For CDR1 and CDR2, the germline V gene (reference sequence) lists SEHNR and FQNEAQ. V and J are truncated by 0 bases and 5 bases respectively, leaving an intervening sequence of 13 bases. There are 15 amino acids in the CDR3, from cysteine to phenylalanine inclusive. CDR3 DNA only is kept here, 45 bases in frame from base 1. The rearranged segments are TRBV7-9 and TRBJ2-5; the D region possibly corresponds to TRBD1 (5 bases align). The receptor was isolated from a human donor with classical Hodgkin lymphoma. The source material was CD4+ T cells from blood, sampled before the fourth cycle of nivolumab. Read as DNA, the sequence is TGTGCCAGCAGCTTAGCGAACTCAGGGTCGGAGACCCAGTACTTC. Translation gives CASSLANSGSETQYF.